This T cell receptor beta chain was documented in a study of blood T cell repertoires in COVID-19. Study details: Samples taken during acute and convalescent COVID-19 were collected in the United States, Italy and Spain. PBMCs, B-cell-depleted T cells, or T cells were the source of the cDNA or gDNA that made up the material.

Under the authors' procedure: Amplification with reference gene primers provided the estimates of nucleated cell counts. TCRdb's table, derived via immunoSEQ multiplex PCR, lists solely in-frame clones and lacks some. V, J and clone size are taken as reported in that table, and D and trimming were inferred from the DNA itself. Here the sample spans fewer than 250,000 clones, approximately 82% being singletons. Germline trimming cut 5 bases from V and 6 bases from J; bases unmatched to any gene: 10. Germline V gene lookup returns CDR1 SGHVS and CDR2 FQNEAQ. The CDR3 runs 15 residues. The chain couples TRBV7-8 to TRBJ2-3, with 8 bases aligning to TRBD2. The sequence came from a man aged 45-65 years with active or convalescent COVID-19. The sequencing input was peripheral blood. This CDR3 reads CASSRGTRTLDTQYF. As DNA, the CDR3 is TGTGCCAGCAGCCGAGGGACTAGAACGCTTGATACGCAGTATTTT.